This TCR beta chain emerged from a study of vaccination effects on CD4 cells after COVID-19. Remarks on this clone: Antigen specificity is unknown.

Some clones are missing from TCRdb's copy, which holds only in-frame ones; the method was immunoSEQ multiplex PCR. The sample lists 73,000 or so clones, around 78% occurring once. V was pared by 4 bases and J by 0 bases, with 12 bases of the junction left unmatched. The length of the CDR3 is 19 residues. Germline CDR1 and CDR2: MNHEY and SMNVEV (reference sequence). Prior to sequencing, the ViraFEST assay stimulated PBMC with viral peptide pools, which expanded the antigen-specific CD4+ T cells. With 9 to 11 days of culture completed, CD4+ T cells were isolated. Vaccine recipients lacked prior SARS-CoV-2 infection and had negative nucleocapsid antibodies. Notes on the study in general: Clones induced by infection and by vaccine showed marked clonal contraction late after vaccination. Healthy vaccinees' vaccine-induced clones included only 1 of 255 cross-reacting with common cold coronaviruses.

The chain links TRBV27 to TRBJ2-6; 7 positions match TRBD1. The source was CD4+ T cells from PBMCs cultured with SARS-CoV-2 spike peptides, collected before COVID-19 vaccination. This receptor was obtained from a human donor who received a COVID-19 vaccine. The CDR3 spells CASSSIRGLLHSGANVLTF. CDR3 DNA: TGTGCCAGCAGTTCCATTAGGGGGCTTCTTCACTCTGGGGCCAACGTCCTGACTTTC. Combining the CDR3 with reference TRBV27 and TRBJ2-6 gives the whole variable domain EAQVTQNPRYLITVTGKKLTVTCSQNMNHEYMSWYRQDPGLGLRQIYYSMNVEVTDKGDVPEGYKVSRKEKRNFPLILESPSPNQTSLYFCASSSIRGLLHSGANVLTFGAGSRLTVL.